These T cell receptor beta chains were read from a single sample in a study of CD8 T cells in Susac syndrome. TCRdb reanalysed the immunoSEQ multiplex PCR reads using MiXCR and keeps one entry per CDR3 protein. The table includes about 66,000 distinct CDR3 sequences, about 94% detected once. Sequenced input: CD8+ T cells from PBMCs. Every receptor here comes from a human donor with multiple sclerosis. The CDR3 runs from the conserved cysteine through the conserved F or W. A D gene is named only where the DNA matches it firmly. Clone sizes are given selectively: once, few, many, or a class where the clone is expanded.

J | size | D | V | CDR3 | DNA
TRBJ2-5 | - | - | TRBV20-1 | CSARDVETQYF | TGCAGTGCTAGAGATGTGGAGACCCAGTACTTC
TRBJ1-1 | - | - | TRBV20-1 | CSARDRGETEAFF | TGCAGTGCTAGAGATCGGGGGGAAACTGAAGCTTTCTTT
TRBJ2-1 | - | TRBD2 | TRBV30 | CAWSLGLAGLGEQFF | TGTGCCTGGAGTCTCGGACTAGCGGGACTGGGTGAGCAGTTCTTC
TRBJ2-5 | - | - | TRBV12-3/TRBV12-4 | CASSRTELQETQYF | TGTGCCAGCAGTAGGACAGAACTCCAAGAGACCCAGTACTTC
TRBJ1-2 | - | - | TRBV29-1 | CSVEDLKGSGYTF | TGCAGCGTTGAAGATCTGAAAGGAAGTGGCTACACCTTC
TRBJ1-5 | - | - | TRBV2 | CASSESEYSNQPQHF | TGTGCCAGCAGTGAAAGCGAGTATAGCAATCAGCCCCAGCATTTT
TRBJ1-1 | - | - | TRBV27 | CASSPYSMEEGTEAFF | TGTGCCAGCAGTCCGTACTCCATGGAGGAGGGGACTGAAGCTTTCTTT
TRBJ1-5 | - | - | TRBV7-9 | CASRRAGWGQPQHF | TGTGCCAGCAGGCGGGCAGGTTGGGGTCAGCCCCAGCATTTT
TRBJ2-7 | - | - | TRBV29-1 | CSVEAREYEQYF | TGCAGCGTCGAGGCTAGGGAATACGAGCAGTACTTC
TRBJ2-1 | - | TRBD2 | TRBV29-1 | CSVGSGTSGSNEQFF | TGCAGCGTTGGCTCGGGGACTAGCGGGAGCAATGAGCAGTTCTTC
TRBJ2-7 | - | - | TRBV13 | CASSRGDSHYEQYF | TGTGCCAGTTCCCGTGGGGACTCCCACTACGAGCAGTACTTC
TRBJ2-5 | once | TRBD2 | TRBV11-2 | CASSLGTSGGDTREETQYF | TGTGCCAGCAGCTTAGGAACTAGCGGGGGGGATACGAGAGAAGAGACCCAGTACTTC